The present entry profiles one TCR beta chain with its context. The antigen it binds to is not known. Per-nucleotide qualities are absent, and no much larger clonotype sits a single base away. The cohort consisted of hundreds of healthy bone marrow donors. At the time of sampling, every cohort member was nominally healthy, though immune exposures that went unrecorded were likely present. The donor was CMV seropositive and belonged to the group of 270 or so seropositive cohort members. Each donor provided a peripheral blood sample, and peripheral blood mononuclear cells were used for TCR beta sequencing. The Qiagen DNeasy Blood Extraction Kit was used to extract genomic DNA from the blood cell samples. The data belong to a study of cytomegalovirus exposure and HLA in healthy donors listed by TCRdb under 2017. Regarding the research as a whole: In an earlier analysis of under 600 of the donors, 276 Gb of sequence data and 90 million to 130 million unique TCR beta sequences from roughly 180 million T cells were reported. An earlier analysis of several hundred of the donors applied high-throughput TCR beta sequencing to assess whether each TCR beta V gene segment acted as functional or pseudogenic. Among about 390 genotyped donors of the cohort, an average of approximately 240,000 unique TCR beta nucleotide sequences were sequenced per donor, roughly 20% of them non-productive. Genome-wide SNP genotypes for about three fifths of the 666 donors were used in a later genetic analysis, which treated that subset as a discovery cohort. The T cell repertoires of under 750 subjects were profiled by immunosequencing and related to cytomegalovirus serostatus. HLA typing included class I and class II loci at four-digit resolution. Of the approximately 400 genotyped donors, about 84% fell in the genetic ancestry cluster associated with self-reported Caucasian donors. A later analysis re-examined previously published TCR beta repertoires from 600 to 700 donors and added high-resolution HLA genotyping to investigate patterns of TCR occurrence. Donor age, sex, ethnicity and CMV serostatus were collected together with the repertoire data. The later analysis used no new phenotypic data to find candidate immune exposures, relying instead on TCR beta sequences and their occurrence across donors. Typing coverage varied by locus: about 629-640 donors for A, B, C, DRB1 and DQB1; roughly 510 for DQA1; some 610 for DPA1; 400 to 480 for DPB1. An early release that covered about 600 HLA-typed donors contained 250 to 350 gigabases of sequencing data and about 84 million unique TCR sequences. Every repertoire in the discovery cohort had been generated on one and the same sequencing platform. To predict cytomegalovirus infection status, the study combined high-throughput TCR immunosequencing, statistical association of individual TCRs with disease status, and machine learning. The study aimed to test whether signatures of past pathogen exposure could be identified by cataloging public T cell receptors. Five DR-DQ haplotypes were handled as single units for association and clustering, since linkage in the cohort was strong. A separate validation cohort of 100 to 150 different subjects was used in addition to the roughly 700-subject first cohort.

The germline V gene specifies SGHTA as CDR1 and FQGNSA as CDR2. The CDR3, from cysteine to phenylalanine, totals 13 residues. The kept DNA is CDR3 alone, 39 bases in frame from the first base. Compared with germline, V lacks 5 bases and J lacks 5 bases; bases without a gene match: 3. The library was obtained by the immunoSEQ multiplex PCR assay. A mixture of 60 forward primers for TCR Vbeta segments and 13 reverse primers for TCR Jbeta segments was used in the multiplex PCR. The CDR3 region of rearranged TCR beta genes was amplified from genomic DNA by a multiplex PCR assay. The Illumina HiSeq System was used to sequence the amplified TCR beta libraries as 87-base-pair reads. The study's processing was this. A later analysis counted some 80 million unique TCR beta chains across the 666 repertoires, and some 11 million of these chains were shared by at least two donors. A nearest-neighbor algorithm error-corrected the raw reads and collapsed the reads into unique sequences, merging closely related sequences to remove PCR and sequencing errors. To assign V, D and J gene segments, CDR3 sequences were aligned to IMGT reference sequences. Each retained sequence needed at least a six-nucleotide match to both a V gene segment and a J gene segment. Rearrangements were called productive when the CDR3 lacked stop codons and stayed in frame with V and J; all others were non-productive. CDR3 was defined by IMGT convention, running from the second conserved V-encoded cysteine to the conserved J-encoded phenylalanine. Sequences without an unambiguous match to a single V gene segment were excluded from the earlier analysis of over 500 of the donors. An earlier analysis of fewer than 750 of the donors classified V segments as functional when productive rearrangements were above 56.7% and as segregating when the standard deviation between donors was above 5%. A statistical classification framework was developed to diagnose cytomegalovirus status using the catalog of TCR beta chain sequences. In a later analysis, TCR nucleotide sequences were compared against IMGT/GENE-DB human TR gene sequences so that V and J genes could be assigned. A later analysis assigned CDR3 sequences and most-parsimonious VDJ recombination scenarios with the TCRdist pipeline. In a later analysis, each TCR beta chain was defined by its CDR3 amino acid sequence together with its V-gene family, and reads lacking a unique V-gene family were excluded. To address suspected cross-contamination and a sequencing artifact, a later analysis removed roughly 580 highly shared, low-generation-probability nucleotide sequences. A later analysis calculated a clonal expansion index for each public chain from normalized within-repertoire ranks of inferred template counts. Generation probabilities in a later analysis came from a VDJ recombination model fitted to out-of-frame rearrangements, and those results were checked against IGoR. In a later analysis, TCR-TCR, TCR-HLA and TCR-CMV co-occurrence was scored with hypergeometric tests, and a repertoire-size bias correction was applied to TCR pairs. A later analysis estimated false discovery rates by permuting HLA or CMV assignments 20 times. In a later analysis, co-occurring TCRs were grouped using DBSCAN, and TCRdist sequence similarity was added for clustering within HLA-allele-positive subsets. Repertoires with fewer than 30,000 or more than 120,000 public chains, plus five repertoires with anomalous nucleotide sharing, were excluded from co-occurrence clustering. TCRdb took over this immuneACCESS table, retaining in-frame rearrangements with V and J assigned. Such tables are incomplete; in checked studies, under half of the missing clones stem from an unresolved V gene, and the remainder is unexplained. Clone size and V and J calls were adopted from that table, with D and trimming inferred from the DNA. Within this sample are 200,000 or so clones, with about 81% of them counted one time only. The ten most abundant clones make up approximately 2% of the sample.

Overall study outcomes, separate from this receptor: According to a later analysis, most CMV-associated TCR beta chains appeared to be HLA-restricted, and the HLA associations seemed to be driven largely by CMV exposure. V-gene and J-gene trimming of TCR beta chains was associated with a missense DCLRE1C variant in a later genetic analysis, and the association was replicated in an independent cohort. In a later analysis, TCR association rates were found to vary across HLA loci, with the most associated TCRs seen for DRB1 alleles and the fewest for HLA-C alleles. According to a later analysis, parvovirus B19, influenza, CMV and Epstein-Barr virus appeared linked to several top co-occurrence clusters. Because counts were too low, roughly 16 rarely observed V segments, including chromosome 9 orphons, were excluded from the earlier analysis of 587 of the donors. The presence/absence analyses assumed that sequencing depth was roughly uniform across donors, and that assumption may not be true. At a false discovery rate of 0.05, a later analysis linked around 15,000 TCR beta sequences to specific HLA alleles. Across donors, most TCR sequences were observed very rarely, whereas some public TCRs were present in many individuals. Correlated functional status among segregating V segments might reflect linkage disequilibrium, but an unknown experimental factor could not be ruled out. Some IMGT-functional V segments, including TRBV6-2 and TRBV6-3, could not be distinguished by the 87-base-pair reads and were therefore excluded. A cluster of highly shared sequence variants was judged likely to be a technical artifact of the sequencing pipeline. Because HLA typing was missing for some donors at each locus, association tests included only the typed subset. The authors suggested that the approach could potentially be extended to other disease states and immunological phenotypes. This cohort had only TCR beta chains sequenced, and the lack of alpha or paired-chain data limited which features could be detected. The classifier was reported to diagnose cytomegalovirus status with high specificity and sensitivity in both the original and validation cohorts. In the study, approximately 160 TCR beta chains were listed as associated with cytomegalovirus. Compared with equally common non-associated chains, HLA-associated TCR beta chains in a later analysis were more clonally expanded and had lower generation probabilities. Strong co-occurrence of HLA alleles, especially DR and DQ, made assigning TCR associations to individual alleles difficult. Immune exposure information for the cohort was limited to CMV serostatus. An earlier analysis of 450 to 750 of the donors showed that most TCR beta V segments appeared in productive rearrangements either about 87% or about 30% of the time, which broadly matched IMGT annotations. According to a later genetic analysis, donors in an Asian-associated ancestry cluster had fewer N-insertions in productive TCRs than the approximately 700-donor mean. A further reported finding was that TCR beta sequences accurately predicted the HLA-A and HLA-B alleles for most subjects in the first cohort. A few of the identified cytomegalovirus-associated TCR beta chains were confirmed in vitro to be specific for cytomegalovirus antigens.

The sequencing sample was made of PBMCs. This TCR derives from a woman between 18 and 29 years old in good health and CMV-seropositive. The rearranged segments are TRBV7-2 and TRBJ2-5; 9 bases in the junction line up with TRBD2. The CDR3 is CASSGTSSETQYF. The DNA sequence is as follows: TGTGCCAGCAGCGGGACTAGCAGTGAGACCCAGTACTTC.